What follows is one T cell receptor beta chain and its context. Its antigen is unidentified. The V and J ends lost 4 bases and 5 bases respectively, with 15 bases between them. The germline V gene has CDR1 SGHRS and CDR2 YFSETQ. There are 14 residues in the CDR3. The record originates from a study of cytomegalovirus exposure and HLA in healthy donors. Primers: 60 Vbeta forward and 13 Jbeta reverse. Only in-frame clones appear in the TCRdb table, and some are missing; sequencing was by immunoSEQ multiplex PCR. The sample has around 150,000 clones; roughly four fifths are singletons. Findings and limits, study-wide: TRBV6-2, TRBV6-3 and some other V segments were unresolvable in 87-base-pair reads. Follow-up analysis seemed to connect common viral pathogens with several of the most significant clusters identified.

The sequence derives from a woman between 18 and 30 years old in good health and CMV-seronegative. This chain joins TRBV5-1 and TRBJ1-1; possibly TRBD1 for D (6 bases). Sample: PBMCs. CDR3 amino acids: CASSRGGVDTEAFF. The DNA for the CDR3 is TGCGCCAGCAGCCGAGGGGGGGTAGATACTGAAGCTTTCTTT. The full variable domain, its missing parts supplied by reference TRBV5-1 and TRBJ1-1, is KAGVTQTPRYLIKTRGQQVTLSCSPISGHRSVSWYQQTPGQGLQFLFEYFSETQRNKGNFPGRFSGRQFSNSRSEMNVSTLELGDSALYLCASSRGGVDTEAFFGQGTRLTVV.